These 25 T cell receptor beta chains were all obtained from the same sample, sequenced in a study of cytomegalovirus exposure and HLA in healthy donors. The study ran its PCR with 60 Vbeta and 13 Jbeta primers. Profiling relied on immunoSEQ multiplex PCR, and the TCRdb table lists in-frame clones only, not all of them. Among 170,000 or so clones listed, more than 80% were seen once. Material for sequencing was PBMCs. These receptors all come from a boy younger than 18 in good health and CMV-seronegative.

This clone was found once. The chain uses TRBV11-3 and TRBJ2-1; TRBD1 aligns across 7 bases. Losses at the gene ends were 0 bases for V and 7 bases for J; bases not matched to a gene: 6. Germline V gene data show CDR1 as SGHNT and CDR2 as YENEEA. The CDR3 extends over 15 amino acids. The DNA of the CDR3 is TGTGCCAGCAGCTTAGAGGGACAGCTAAGGAATGAGCAGTTCTTC. Protein product: CASSLEGQLRNEQFF.

The J gene is TRBJ1-2, the V gene TRBV7-9; 7 bases agree with TRBD1. This CDR3 spans 14 amino acids. Germline V CDR1 and CDR2: SEHNR, FQNEAQ (reference sequence). Trimming at V came to 3 bases and at J to 8 bases, leaving 9 bases not matched to a gene. For the CDR3, the DNA is TGTGCCAGCAGCTTCGGACAGGCGGGCTACGGCTACACCTTC. Amino acids: CASSFGQAGYGYTF.

This clone appeared a few times. V gene TRBV9 combines with J gene TRBJ1-1; no definite D call. CDR3 length equals 15 residues. Between the trimmed V and J ends, which lost 3 bases and 0 bases, there was a span of 12 bases. Germline CDR1 and CDR2: SGDLS and YYNGEE. The CDR3 loop is CASSGRVEMNTEAFF. CDR3 nucleotide sequence: TGTGCCAGCAGCGGTCGGGTAGAGATGAACACTGAAGCTTTCTTT.

The chain combines TRBV5-1 with TRBJ2-7; 9 positions match TRBD2. There are 16 residues in the CDR3. Germline loops: CDR1 SGHRS, CDR2 YFSETQ. V was clipped by 7 bases and J by 1 base; unmatched bases: 12. The CDR3 here is CASHMAGGGGSYEQYF. The CDR3 DNA follows: TGCGCCAGCCATATGGCGGGCGGGGGGGGATCCTACGAGCAGTACTTC.

This clone was detected only once. CDR3 sequence (DNA): TGTGCCTGGAGTAAAGGGAGTGAAGATAACACTGAAGCTTTCTTT. It translates to CAWSKGSEDNTEAFF. The chain links TRBV30 to TRBJ1-1; no clear D. Trimming cost V 2 bases and J 2 bases, with 15 bases left between them. The CDR3 loop spans 15 amino acids. The germline V gene has CDR1 GTSNPN and CDR2 SVGIG (reference sequence).

The chain links TRBV11-2 to TRBJ1-5, with 7 positions matching TRBD1. The CDR3 covers 15 residues. V lost 3 bases to trimming and J lost 3 bases; unmatched junction nucleotides: 5. Germline V gene sequence: CDR1 SGHAT, CDR2 FQNNGV. The CDR3 DNA sequence: TGTGCCAGCAGCTTGGAAACAGGGGCCAATCAGCCCCAGCATTTT. Protein: CASSLETGANQPQHF.

The genes are TRBV30 and TRBJ1-1; possible D gene TRBD1, 5 bases. The CDR3 spans 10 residues. V lost 4 bases to trimming and J lost 10 bases, with 10 bases between them. Germline V lookup: CDR1 GTSNPN, CDR2 SVGIG (reference sequence). The CDR3 DNA sequence: TGTGCCTGGAACGACAGAGGAGCTTTCTTT. Its translation is CAWNDRGAFF.

The V and J genes are TRBV30 and TRBJ2-7, with D perhaps TRBD1 (5 bases). The CDR3 is 17 residues long. The V end lost 2 bases, the J end lost 4 bases, and 24 bases lay between the germline ends. The germline CDR1 and CDR2 sequences are GTSNPN and SVGIG (reference sequence). This chain's CDR3 is CAWSPPLRQWTSYEQYF. CDR3 DNA sequence: TGTGCCTGGAGTCCCCCTTTGAGACAATGGACAAGTTACGAGCAGTACTTC.

The genes are TRBV6-5 and TRBJ2-5; a possible D gene is TRBD1 (5 bases). The V gene lost 4 bases and the J gene lost 2 bases, with 11 bases spanning the gap. CDR3 length: 14 residues. Germline values: CDR1 MNHEY, CDR2 SVGAGI. In nucleotides, the CDR3 is TGTGCCAGCAGTTCCACGGACATTCAAGAGACCCAGTACTTC. Protein: CASSSTDIQETQYF.

The chain links TRBV29-1 to TRBJ2-1; 7 nucleotides agree with TRBD1. The CDR3 contains 13 residues. Losses at the gene ends were 6 bases for V and 8 bases for J; bases not matched to a gene: 10. CDR1 is SQVTM, CDR2 ANQGSEA, per germline. This chain's CDR3 is CSVALTGSDEQFF. The DNA of the CDR3 is TGCAGCGTCGCCTTGACAGGGAGCGATGAGCAGTTCTTC.

The chain carries TRBV25-1 and TRBJ1-5; 7 bases are shared with TRBD1. The CDR3 is 14 amino acids. CDR1 MGHDK and CDR2 SYGVNS come from the germline V gene. With 5 bases clipped from V and 2 bases from J, the junction kept 3 bases outside the gene matches. The CDR3 DNA reads as TGTGCCAGCAGTCAGGGGGACGGCAATCAGCCCCAGCATTTT. It specifies CASSQGDGNQPQHF.

This rearrangement joins TRBV30 to TRBJ1-2; possibly TRBD1 for D (5 bases). Germline CDR1 and CDR2: GTSNPN and SVGIG (reference sequence). Trimming removed 8 bases at V and 5 bases at J, with 18 bases between. The CDR3 consists of 13 residues. For the CDR3, the DNA is TGTGCCGGGCGGGGGGTCCGGCCTTATGGCTACACCTTC. Amino acid sequence: CAGRGVRPYGYTF.

This sequence joins TRBV7-9 and TRBJ1-4; D might be TRBD1 (6 bases). This CDR3 is built from 19 residues. V shed 5 bases and J shed 9 bases, with 31 bases lying between them. The germline gives CDR1 SEHNR, CDR2 FQNEAQ (reference sequence). The DNA of the CDR3 is TGTGCCAGCAGCCTTCACCATGGGGGACAAGCGATGCCTCGGAAAAAACTGTTTTTT. It codes for CASSLHHGGQAMPRKKLFF.

The J gene is TRBJ2-7, the V gene TRBV13; 7 positions match TRBD1. Germline CDR1 PRHDT, CDR2 FYEKMQ (reference sequence). The CDR3 runs to 15 residues. Trimming took 5 bases from V and 0 from J; bases not matched to a gene: 7. The CDR3 DNA is TGTGCCAGCAGCCCGCGACAGGGTTACTCCTACGAGCAGTACTTC. It is translated as CASSPRQGYSYEQYF.

The chain employs TRBV5-4 and TRBJ2-3, with 9 bases identical to TRBD2. The germline CDR1 and CDR2 sequences are SGHNT and YYREEE (reference sequence). V shed 1 base, J shed 0 bases, and the junction held 3 bases outside the gene matches. The CDR3 has 16 amino acids. DNA of the CDR3: TGTGCCAGCAGCTTGAGGCTAGCGGGAAGCACAGATACGCAGTATTTT. Encoded protein: CASSLRLAGSTDTQYF.

The chain carries TRBV7-2 and TRBJ2-1; 10 bases are a match to TRBD2. V gave up 5 bases and J gave up 0 bases; unmatched junction bases: 1. CDR1 SGHTA and CDR2 FQGNSA come from the germline V gene. The CDR3 is made up of 15 amino acids. The CDR3 loop reads CASSASGSSYNEQFF. CDR3 DNA: TGTGCCAGCAGCGCTAGCGGGAGCTCCTACAATGAGCAGTTCTTC.

The chain couples TRBV11-3 to TRBJ1-3; 8 bases match TRBD1. The CDR3 runs to 16 residues. Germline assignment: CDR1 SGHNT and CDR2 YENEEA. The V and J ends lost 4 bases and 4 bases, in that order; junction bases with no gene match: 9. CDR3 DNA: TGTGCCAGCAGCTCTAGGACAGGGTTATCCGGAAACACCATATATTTT. Translated: CASSSRTGLSGNTIYF.

This chain links TRBV6-1 with TRBJ1-1; D is unresolved. V lost 8 bases and J 0 bases, leaving 13 bases between the germline ends. This CDR3 is built from 14 residues. Germline V gene data show CDR1 as MNHNS and CDR2 as SASEGT. The CDR3 nucleotides are TGTGCCAGCGCCCCTGGCCCAATGAACACTGAAGCTTTCTTT. Amino acid sequence: CASAPGPMNTEAFF.

J is TRBJ2-7 and V is TRBV19; tentatively, D is TRBD2 (6 bases). The ends were cut back, 3 bases at V and 6 bases at J, with 18 bases in the middle. CDR3 size: 15 residues. CDR1 is LNHDA and CDR2 is SQIVND in the germline V gene (reference sequence). DNA of the CDR3: TGTGCCAGTAGTATTTTGGGTGAGTTCGGGGGCGAGCAGTACTTC. Amino acids: CASSILGEFGGEQYF.

The chain is built from TRBV25-1 and TRBJ2-2, with 9 bases fitting TRBD1. Germline loops: CDR1 MGHDK, CDR2 SYGVNS. Losses at the gene ends were 7 bases for V and 4 bases for J; bases not matched to a gene: 4. The CDR3 has 14 residues. The CDR3 loop is CASKGQGFTGELFF. Here the CDR3 DNA reads TGTGCCAGCAAGGGACAGGGATTCACCGGGGAGCTGTTTTTT.

J is TRBJ2-2 and V is TRBV6-1, with D tentatively TRBD2 (6 bases). Germline values: CDR1 MNHNS, CDR2 SASEGT. The V gene lost 10 bases and the J gene lost 2 bases, with 11 bases spanning the gap. CDR3 length: 13 amino acids. Here the CDR3 DNA reads TGTGCCACATGGGACTCAAACACCGGGGAGCTGTTTTTT. Its translation: CATWDSNTGELFF.

This clone was counted a single time. The V and J genes are TRBV19 and TRBJ1-5; TRBD1 agrees at 7 bases. The length of the CDR3 is 15 residues. V dropped 6 bases and J dropped 4; count of bases not matched to a gene: 9. The V gene's germline CDR1 is LNHDA and CDR2 SQIVND (reference sequence). The CDR3 DNA is TGTGCCAGTAGCCTAGGGGGCTTTAGAAATCAGCCCCAGCATTTT. Its translation: CASSLGGFRNQPQHF.

This clone was observed once. CDR3 residues: CASSSQGLNTEAFF. The CDR3 DNA reads as TGTGCCAGCAGCTCACAGGGATTGAACACTGAAGCTTTCTTT. This rearrangement joins TRBV7-2 to TRBJ1-1; possibly TRBD1 for D (6 bases). The length of the CDR3 is 14 residues. Per the germline V gene, CDR1 is SGHTA and CDR2 is FQGNSA. V was shortened by 4 bases and J by 0 bases, with 9 bases between the two germline ends.

The V call is TRBV9, the J call TRBJ1-2; D gene uncertain. This CDR3 has 17 amino acids. Germline V gene sequence: CDR1 SGDLS, CDR2 YYNGEE. Trimming shortened V by 0 bases and J by 2 bases, and 17 bases separated the two germline ends. In DNA form, the CDR3 reads TGTGCCAGCAGCGTAGATTCCGGGATTCGAATCAACTATGGCTACACCTTC. Its translation: CASSVDSGIRINYGYTF.

The V gene is TRBV25-1, the J gene TRBJ1-2, with 8 bases that match TRBD1. The CDR3 length is 14 residues. The V and J ends lost 7 bases and 4 bases, in that order; junction bases with no gene match: 8. Germline V lookup: CDR1 MGHDK, CDR2 SYGVNS. Here the CDR3 reads CASIPQGQAYGYTF. Written as DNA, the CDR3 is TGTGCCAGCATTCCCCAGGGACAGGCCTATGGCTACACCTTC.